This T cell receptor beta chain emerged from a study of CD8 T cells in ankylosing spondylitis. Whole-study findings and limits: Matched synovial fluid from ankylosing spondylitis patients was reported to be enriched for disease-linked clones. There was a TCR beta motif, made of 7 to 9 highly homologous variants, that appeared characteristic of ankylosing spondylitis blood.

As concerns this clonotype: The antigen remains unidentified.

Scientists made TCR beta libraries using quantitative 5'-RACE with molecular barcodes. TCRdb processed the 5' RACE reads anew with MiXCR; each CDR3 protein has one entry. The repertoire holds 250,000 to 350,000 distinct CDR3 sequences, with roughly 8% as singletons. The specimen sequenced was blood, either unsorted or a sorted T cell fraction (not recorded which). This TCR was recovered from a male donor with ankylosing spondylitis.

In DNA form, the CDR3 reads TGTGCCAGCAGTGACTGGGATCAGTATGAGCAGTTCTTC. It encodes CASSDWDQYEQFF. The gene calls are TRBV2 and TRBJ2-1; unclear D gene. The germline gives CDR1 SNHLY, CDR2 FYNNEI. The CDR3 has 13 amino acids. Trimming removed 3 bases at V and 8 bases at J, with 11 bases between.